The 23 T cell receptor beta chains below were found in one sample sequenced in a study of tissue T cells after allogeneic stem cell transplantation. The repertoire was sequenced with immunoSEQ multiplex PCR; TCRdb's copy has only in-frame clones and lacks some. This table has roughly 30,000 clones, 85% appearing once. The starting material was blood, obtained before transplantation. Receptors were obtained from a woman between 18 and 50 years old who later had graft-versus-host disease after an allogeneic stem cell transplant.

Sample share makes this clone medium-sized. The chain couples TRBV20-1 to TRBJ2-7; possible D gene TRBD1, 5 bases. The CDR3 runs to 16 residues. CDR1 is DFQATT and CDR2 is SNEGSKA in the germline V gene (reference sequence). V lost 3 bases and J lost 4, with 22 bases in between. CDR3 bases: TGCAGTGCTAGTGGACAATCGCGTCGGTTCCTGTACGAGCAGTACTTC. Amino acid sequence: CSASGQSRRFLYEQYF.

This chain uses TRBV5-1 with TRBJ2-5, with 12 bases matching TRBD2. Germline V gene data show CDR1 as SGHRS and CDR2 as YFSETQ. This CDR3 is built from 18 residues. With 0 bases clipped from V and 2 bases from J, the junction kept 8 bases outside the gene matches. CDR3 bases: TGCGCCAGCAGCTTGGCTAGCGGGGGGGCCTGGTATCAAGAGACCCAGTACTTC. Translated: CASSLASGGAWYQETQYF.

The rearrangement uses TRBV5-1 and TRBJ1-2; D unclear. V lost 0 bases, J lost 3 bases, and 9 bases lay in between. The CDR3 is 14 residues long. The V gene's germline CDR1 is SGHRS and CDR2 YFSETQ. The CDR3 sequence: CASSLGPSDYGYTF. Here the CDR3 DNA reads TGCGCCAGCAGCTTGGGACCTTCGGACTATGGCTACACCTTC. The variable domain in full, with the rest retrieved from reference TRBV5-1 and TRBJ1-2, is KAGVTQTPRYLIKTRGQQVTLSCSPISGHRSVSWYQQTPGQGLQFLFEYFSETQRNKGNFPGRFSGRQFSNSRSEMNVSTLELGDSALYLCASSLGPSDYGYTFGSGTRLTVV.

Concerning this clone itself: The junction departs from germline at one end; a sequencing error may be responsible. The genes are TRBV7-7 and TRBJ2-2, with 12 bases lining up with TRBD1. Per the germline V gene, CDR1 is SSHAT and CDR2 is FNYEAQ (reference sequence). The CDR3 spans 18 residues. In nucleotides, the CDR3 is TGTGCTAGCAGCTCCAGGGACAGGGGGCGCACGGTCACCGGGGAGCTGTTTTTT. Translation: CASSSRDRGRTVTGELFF.

The chain links TRBV5-1 to TRBJ2-7, with D perhaps TRBD1 (5 bases). Germline-derived CDR1 and CDR2 are SGHRS and YFSETQ. The CDR3 spans 15 residues. Trimming took off 4 bases at V and 7 bases at J, with 21 bases between the two ends. CDR3 in DNA: TGCGCCAGCAGCCCCCCAGAGAGAGAACCAGGGGAGCAGTACTTC. It codes for CASSPPEREPGEQYF.

This clone was counted a single time. V usage is TRBV2 and J usage is TRBJ1-5, with D unclear. The germline gives CDR1 SNHLY, CDR2 FYNNEI. The CDR3 runs 15 residues. Trimming removed 4 bases at V and 5 bases at J, with 15 bases between. The CDR3 DNA follows: TGTGCCAGCAGTGCCCAAGACACCGGTTATCAGCCCCAGCATTTT. Translating it yields CASSAQDTGYQPQHF.

J is TRBJ2-5 and V is TRBV9; D may be TRBD2 (7 bases). Per germline, CDR1 SGDLS and CDR2 YYNGEE. V dropped 3 bases and J dropped 4 bases, with 13 bases sitting between them. This CDR3 comprises 14 residues. The CDR3 protein is CASSGYREGETQYF. DNA of the CDR3: TGTGCCAGCAGCGGATACAGGGAGGGAGAGACCCAGTACTTC.

This clone was recorded once. The V and J genes are TRBV5-1 and TRBJ1-4; unclear D gene. CDR1 SGHRS and CDR2 YFSETQ come from the germline V gene. The CDR3 runs 15 residues. Trimming removed 1 base at V and 8 bases at J, with 15 bases between. The CDR3 protein is CASSLMGRSGEKLFF. The CDR3 bases are TGCGCCAGCAGCTTGATGGGAAGGTCAGGCGAAAAACTGTTTTTT.

V usage is TRBV25-1 and J usage is TRBJ1-2, with D unresolved. V dropped 3 bases and J dropped 2 bases, with 4 bases sitting between them. CDR1 is MGHDK, CDR2 SYGVNS, per germline. The CDR3 sequence is 12 residues long. In DNA, the CDR3 is TGTGCCAGCAGTGACAGCAACTATGGCTACACCTTC. Residues: CASSDSNYGYTF.

The V and J genes are TRBV6-2 or TRBV6-3 and TRBJ1-5; the D gene is possibly TRBD1 (5 bases). The CDR3 is 13 amino acids. Trimming removed 6 bases from V and 4 bases from J, with 10 bases in between. CDR1 is MNHEY, CDR2 SVGEGT, per germline. In nucleotides, the CDR3 is TGTGCCAGCAGCCCACAGGATAATCAGCCCCAGCATTTT. This codes for CASSPQDNQPQHF.

V gene TRBV27 combines with J gene TRBJ2-3; D tentatively fits TRBD1 or TRBD2 (6 bases each). V gave up 6 bases and J gave up 4 bases, with 17 bases separating them. The CDR3 has 15 amino acids. The germline V gene has CDR1 MNHEY and CDR2 SMNVEV (reference sequence). The CDR3 DNA is TGTGCCAGCAGCAGCAGGGGAGGTAGGGCAGATACGCAGTATTTT. This gives the protein CASSSRGGRADTQYF.

The V call is TRBV30, the J call TRBJ1-2; a weak D match, TRBD1 (5 bases). Germline V gene data show CDR1 as GTSNPN and CDR2 as SVGIG (reference sequence). V gave up 0 bases and J gave up 4 bases, with 12 bases separating them. The CDR3 length is 14 residues. CDR3 region: CAWSVRVQVYGYTF. CDR3 bases: TGTGCCTGGAGTGTAAGGGTACAGGTCTATGGCTACACCTTC.

This chain uses TRBV18 with TRBJ2-5, with 8 nucleotides matching TRBD2. The CDR3 runs to 15 residues. Germline CDR1 and CDR2: KGHSH and LQKENI. Trimming cost V 2 bases and J 2 bases; bases outside gene matches: 4. CDR3 amino acids: CASSPTGGGQETQYF. CDR3 bases: TGTGCCAGCTCACCAACCGGGGGGGGTCAAGAGACCCAGTACTTC.

The chain recombines TRBV18 with TRBJ2-7; 8 nucleotides line up with TRBD2. The CDR3 is 14 residues long. V shed 3 bases and J 2 bases; nucleotides not matched to a gene: 3. From germline, CDR1 is KGHSH and CDR2 LQKENI. The CDR3 DNA follows: TGTGCCAGCTCACCTAGCGGGGAGACCTACGAGCAGTACTTC. It translates to CASSPSGETYEQYF. The complete variable domain, with remaining parts taken from reference TRBV18 and TRBJ2-7, reads NAGVMQNPRHLVRRRGQEARLRCSPMKGHSHVYWYRQLPEEGLKFMVYLQKENIIDESGMPKERFSAEFPKEGPSILRIQQVVRGDSAAYFCASSPSGETYEQYFGPGTRLTVT.

This clone was detected only once. In nucleotides, the CDR3 is TGTGCCAGTAGTCCTGGTCGAGGACTAGCGGGAATGATAGTCGCCGGGGAGCTGTTTTTT. Its protein is CASSPGRGLAGMIVAGELFF. V and J are TRBV19 and TRBJ2-2; 12 nucleotides align to TRBD2. The germline V gene has CDR1 LNHDA and CDR2 SQIVND (reference sequence). V lost 5 bases to trimming and J lost 6 bases; unmatched junction nucleotides: 19. The CDR3 length is 20 residues.

The rearrangement links TRBV5-1 to TRBJ2-1; D is ambiguous. The germline V and J ends were trimmed by 2 bases and 3 bases, with 3 bases remaining between them. Looked up from germline, CDR1 is SGHRS and CDR2 is YFSETQ. The CDR3 covers 12 residues. CDR3 DNA sequence: TGCGCCAGCAGCTTCAACTACAATGAGCAGTTCTTC. Translated, it gives CASSFNYNEQFF.

The CDR3 DNA is TGTGCCAGCAGATTGGACGCTAACTATGGCTACACCTTC. Translating it yields CASRLDANYGYTF. The rearrangement uses TRBV6-5 and TRBJ1-2; D is unclear. V was pared by 6 bases and J by 0 bases, with 8 bases between. The CDR3 sequence is 13 residues long. Germline loops: CDR1 MNHEY, CDR2 SVGAGI.

The CDR3 reads CASSPGPGTEAFF. The CDR3 DNA is TGTGCCAGCAGCCCAGGACCTGGCACTGAAGCTTTCTTT. V and J are TRBV3-1 (or the pseudogene TRBV3-2) and TRBJ1-1; no clear D gene. V was shortened by 4 bases and J by 4 bases, with 10 bases between the two germline ends. The CDR3 spans 13 residues. Looked up from germline, CDR1 is LGHDT and CDR2 is YNNKEL (reference sequence).

V usage is TRBV24-1 and J usage is TRBJ2-7, with D possibly TRBD1 on 5 matching bases. Germline lookup yields CDR1 KGHDR and CDR2 SFDVKD. V was clipped by 1 base and J by 6 bases, with 15 bases between them. CDR3 length: 15 residues. The CDR3, as DNA: TGTGCCACCAGTGATTTTTCCGCAGGGAACGGCGAGCAGTACTTC. Protein: CATSDFSAGNGEQYF.

The rearrangement links TRBV5-6 to TRBJ2-2; D uncertain. Germline V gene lookup returns CDR1 SGHDT and CDR2 YYEEEE. This CDR3 contains 12 residues. Trimming removed 4 bases at V and 8 bases at J, with 9 bases between. CDR3 in DNA: TGTGCCAGCAGCACCCGGGCTGGGGAGCTGTTTTTT. Encoded protein: CASSTRAGELFF.

This sequence joins TRBV7-9 and TRBJ1-2; tentatively, D is TRBD1 (5 bases). The germline V and J ends were trimmed by 0 bases and 2 bases, with 10 bases remaining between them. Germline V gives CDR1 SEHNR, CDR2 FQNEAQ (reference sequence). The CDR3 runs 15 residues. CDR3 DNA sequence: TGTGCCAGCAGCTTAGCGTCGGCAGGGAACTATGGCTACACCTTC. Protein product: CASSLASAGNYGYTF.

This clone was counted a few times. This sequence joins TRBV7-9 and TRBJ1-6; D gene ambiguous. The CDR3 totals 15 residues. Per the germline V gene, CDR1 is SEHNR and CDR2 is FQNEAQ (reference sequence). The germline V and J ends were trimmed by 5 bases and 8 bases, with 16 bases remaining between them. The CDR3 DNA reads TGTGCCAGCAGCGCGCTTGAAGGGCCCGATTCACCCCTCCACTTT. This sequence encodes CASSALEGPDSPLHF.

The gene calls are TRBV5-8 and TRBJ1-2; D might be TRBD1 (5 bases). V lost 5 bases and J 4 bases, leaving 21 bases between the germline ends. The CDR3 is 16 residues long. The V gene's germline CDR1 is SGHTS and CDR2 YDEGEE. The CDR3 loop reads CASSKPPREGTYGYTF. DNA of the CDR3: TGTGCCAGCAGTAAACCCCCTAGGGAGGGGACCTATGGCTACACCTTC.